The 18 T cell receptor beta chains listed next were all sequenced from one sample in a study of blood T cells in healthy people across ages. A sample-barcoded 5' primer and a J-beta primer mix were used in a second PCR of about 6 to 12 cycles. TCRdb ran MiXCR on the 5' RACE reads and lists one entry per CDR3 protein. Of around 1,000,000 distinct CDR3 sequences listed, 20% to 25% are singletons. The same sample was also used in a study of T cells of mothers and their children.

Sequences were obtained from blood. Receptor source: a girl aged 2 to 10 in good health.

The V and J genes are TRBV28 and TRBJ1-1; no definite D call. The length of the CDR3 is 11 residues. Per germline, CDR1 MDHEN and CDR2 SYDVKM. V lost 10 bases and J 9 bases, leaving 15 bases between the germline ends. The CDR3 sequence is CATTVSRKAFF. The CDR3 DNA follows: TGTGCCACTACTGTCTCTAGGAAAGCTTTCTTT.

This clonotype has only a few counts. The junction does not match germline at one end; this may be a read error. This chain joins TRBV19 and TRBJ2-5, with D possibly matching TRBD2 (6 bases). Germline V CDR1 and CDR2: LNHDA, SQIVND (reference sequence). The CDR3 extends over 15 amino acids. In DNA, the CDR3 is TGTGCCTGTAGCATAGTGGGGGGACTTCAAGAGACCCAGTACTTC. This sequence encodes CACSIVGGLQETQYF.

The genes are TRBV6-6 and TRBJ2-2; D might be TRBD2 (6 bases). Germline V lookup: CDR1 MNHNY, CDR2 SVGAGI (reference sequence). The germline V and J ends were trimmed by 1 base and 3 bases, with 9 bases remaining between them. CDR3 length: 15 residues. The CDR3 DNA reads TGTGCCAGCAGTTACTTCGGGGAGGACACCGGGGAGCTGTTTTTT. Encoded protein: CASSYFGEDTGELFF.

V gene TRBV7-9 combines with J gene TRBJ2-7; possibly TRBD2 for D (6 bases). The germline CDR1 and CDR2 sequences are SEHNR and FQNEAQ (reference sequence). The CDR3 is made up of 14 amino acids. Trimming stripped 1 base from V and 1 base from J, with 8 bases between. CDR3 nucleotide sequence: TGTGCCAGCAGCTTAGACGGGACTTCCTACGAGCAGTACTTC. As protein: CASSLDGTSYEQYF.

V and J are TRBV11-2 and TRBJ2-1; 8 positions agree with TRBD2. V lost 1 base, J lost 0 bases, and 2 bases stayed unmatched. Germline loops: CDR1 SGHAT, CDR2 FQNNGV. This CDR3 is built from 16 residues. Written as DNA, the CDR3 is TGTGCCAGCAGCTTAGGTCGGGGGGGCTCCTACAATGAGCAGTTCTTC. Translating it yields CASSLGRGGSYNEQFF.

This clonotype was counted many times. The chain combines TRBV2 with TRBJ2-2; the D gene is possibly TRBD1 (5 bases). The V gene lost 6 bases and the J gene lost 1 base, with 12 bases spanning the gap. The CDR3 sequence is 15 residues long. Per germline, CDR1 SNHLY and CDR2 FYNNEI. As DNA, the CDR3 is TGTGCCAGCAGCGGGCAGGGAAGGAACACCGGGGAGCTGTTTTTT. Translated, it gives CASSGQGRNTGELFF.

This chain links TRBV29-1 with TRBJ2-7; D might be TRBD1 (7 bases). Germline CDR1 and CDR2: SQVTM and ANQGSEA. V was shortened by 3 bases and J by 3 bases, with 15 bases between the two germline ends. This CDR3 is built from 14 residues. CDR3 nucleotide sequence: TGCAGCGTTGATTATCAGGGGGGAGGCTACGAGCAGTACTTC. Its translation: CSVDYQGGGYEQYF.

J is TRBJ1-4 and V is TRBV5-1; D is possibly TRBD1 (5 bases). Germline-derived CDR1 and CDR2 are SGHRS and YFSETQ. Trimming shortened V by 0 bases and J by 5 bases, and 14 bases separated the two germline ends. The CDR3 spans 16 residues. CDR3 amino acids: CASSLGYRDLNEKLFF. The DNA of the CDR3 is TGCGCCAGCAGCTTGGGATACCGGGACCTGAATGAAAAACTGTTTTTT.

The chain has TRBV5-1 and TRBJ1-2; D gene ambiguous. Trimming shortened V by 4 bases and J by 2 bases, and 15 bases separated the two germline ends. Germline V gives CDR1 SGHRS, CDR2 YFSETQ. The CDR3 has 15 residues. The CDR3: CASSPEGLRNYGYTF. Written as DNA, the CDR3 is TGCGCCAGCAGCCCCGAAGGCCTGCGGAACTATGGCTACACCTTC.

The V gene is TRBV20-1, the J gene TRBJ1-5; TRBD1 aligns across 7 bases. The V and J ends lost 6 bases and 0 bases, in that order; junction bases with no gene match: 17. Germline values: CDR1 DFQATT, CDR2 SNEGSKA (reference sequence). The CDR3 extends over 18 amino acids. Written as DNA, the CDR3 is TGCAGTGCAGAGAGAACAGGGGCGCCCTCTTATAGCAATCAGCCCCAGCATTTT. Its translation is CSAERTGAPSYSNQPQHF.

The V call is TRBV27, the J call TRBJ1-6; TRBD1 aligns across 9 bases. The CDR3 consists of 14 residues. V trimming: 6 bases; J trimming: 15 bases; junction bases outside the gene matches: 12. CDR1 and CDR2 from the germline V gene are MNHEY and SMNVEV (reference sequence). CDR3 amino acids: CASRQQGANHRLHF. The DNA for the CDR3 is TGTGCCAGCAGGCAACAGGGGGCGAATCATCGCCTCCACTTT.

The V and J genes are TRBV11-1 and TRBJ1-1, with D tentatively TRBD1 (5 bases). This CDR3 region has 16 residues. CDR1 is SGHAT, CDR2 FQDESV, per germline (reference sequence). Trimming stripped 5 bases from V and 2 bases from J, with 18 bases between. CDR3 DNA sequence: TGTGCCAGCAGCCAGGGCCCAGGGTACGGAAACACTGAAGCTTTCTTT. Translating gives CASSQGPGYGNTEAFF.

This clonotype was seen more than once but under ten times. The V gene is TRBV12-3 or TRBV12-4, the J gene TRBJ1-2; D gene ambiguous. V was shortened by 2 bases and J by 2 bases, with 9 bases between the two germline ends. The CDR3 extends over 14 amino acids. CDR3 nucleotides: TGTGCCAGCAGTTTATCGCTGGGGAACTATGGCTACACCTTC. Amino acid sequence: CASSLSLGNYGYTF.

J is TRBJ1-4 and V is TRBV20-1, with no clear D. The CDR3 has 13 amino acids. Germline assignment: CDR1 DFQATT and CDR2 SNEGSKA (reference sequence). Trimming left V 4 bases short and J 5 bases short, with 11 bases between. The DNA for the CDR3 is TGCAGTGCTACCGACGGGGTAAATGAAAAACTGTTTTTT. Translation: CSATDGVNEKLFF.

V is TRBV5-8 and J is TRBJ2-7; 14 nucleotides align to TRBD2. This CDR3 has 15 amino acids. The germline CDR1 and CDR2 sequences are SGHTS and YDEGEE. V lost 5 bases, J lost 7 bases, and 8 bases stayed unmatched. CDR3 bases: TGTGCCAGCAGGACTAGCGGGAGGGCCTGGGATGAGCAGTACTTC. Its protein is CASRTSGRAWDEQYF.

The chain links TRBV2 to TRBJ2-4, with 11 positions matching TRBD1. Trimming removed 4 bases from V and 8 bases from J; junction bases left unmatched: 1. The germline gives CDR1 SNHLY, CDR2 FYNNEI. The CDR3 length is 13 residues. CDR3 in DNA: TGTGCCAGCAGTGGGACAGGGGGCGACATTCAGTACTTC. It codes for CASSGTGGDIQYF.

This clonotype was seen only a few times. The CDR3 sequence is CSAGRTYEQYF. In nucleotides, the CDR3 is TGCAGCGCTGGACGGACCTACGAGCAGTACTTC. V usage is TRBV29-1 and J usage is TRBJ2-7; D gene ambiguous. There are 11 residues in the CDR3. V lost 7 bases to trimming and J lost 2 bases, with 9 bases between them. Germline-derived CDR1 and CDR2 are SQVTM and ANQGSEA.

This clonotype was found a few times. The chain is built from TRBV5-6 and TRBJ1-1; TRBD1 matches at 9 bases. The V gene's germline CDR1 is SGHDT and CDR2 YYEEEE. The CDR3 covers 16 residues. Losses at the gene ends were 4 bases for V and 0 bases for J; bases not matched to a gene: 7. CDR3 loop: CASSLIQGALNTEAFF. CDR3 coding DNA: TGTGCCAGCAGCCTCATACAGGGGGCCTTGAACACTGAAGCTTTCTTT.